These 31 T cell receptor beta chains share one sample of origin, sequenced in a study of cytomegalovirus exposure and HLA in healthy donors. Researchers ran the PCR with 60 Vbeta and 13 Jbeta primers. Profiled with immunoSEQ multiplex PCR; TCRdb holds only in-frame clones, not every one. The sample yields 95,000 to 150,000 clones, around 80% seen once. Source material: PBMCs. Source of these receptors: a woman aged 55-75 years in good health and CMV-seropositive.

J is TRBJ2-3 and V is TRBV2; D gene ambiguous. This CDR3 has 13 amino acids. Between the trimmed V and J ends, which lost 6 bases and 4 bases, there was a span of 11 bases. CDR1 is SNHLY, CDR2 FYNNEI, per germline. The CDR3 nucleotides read TGTGCCAGCAGCTTCATTACTGCAGATACGCAGTATTTT. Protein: CASSFITADTQYF. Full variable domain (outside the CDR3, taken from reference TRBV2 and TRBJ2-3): EPEVTQTPSHQVTQMGQEVILRCVPISNHLYFYWYRQILGQKVEFLVSFYNNEISEKSEIFDDQFSVERPDGSNFTLKIRSTKLEDSAMYFCASSFITADTQYFGPGTRLTVL.

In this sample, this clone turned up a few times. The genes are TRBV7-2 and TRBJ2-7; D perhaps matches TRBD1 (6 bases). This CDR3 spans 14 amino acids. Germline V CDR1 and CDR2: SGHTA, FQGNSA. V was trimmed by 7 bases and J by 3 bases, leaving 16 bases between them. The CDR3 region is CASTPRGSSYEQYF. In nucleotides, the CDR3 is TGTGCCAGCACTCCGAGGGGGTCGAGCTACGAGCAGTACTTC.

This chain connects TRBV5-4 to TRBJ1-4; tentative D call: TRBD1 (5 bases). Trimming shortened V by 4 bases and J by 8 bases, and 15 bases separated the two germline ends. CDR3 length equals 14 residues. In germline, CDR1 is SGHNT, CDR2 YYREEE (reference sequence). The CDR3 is CASSPRWGDEKLFF. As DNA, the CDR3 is TGTGCCAGCAGCCCCCGCTGGGGGGACGAAAAACTGTTTTTT.

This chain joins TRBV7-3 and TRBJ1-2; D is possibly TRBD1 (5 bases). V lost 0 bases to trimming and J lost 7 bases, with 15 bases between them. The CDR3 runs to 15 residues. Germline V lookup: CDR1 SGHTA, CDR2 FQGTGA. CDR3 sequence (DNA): TGTGCCAGCAGCTTAACGAGTGGGGCTGCAGGTGGCTACACCTTC. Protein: CASSLTSGAAGGYTF.

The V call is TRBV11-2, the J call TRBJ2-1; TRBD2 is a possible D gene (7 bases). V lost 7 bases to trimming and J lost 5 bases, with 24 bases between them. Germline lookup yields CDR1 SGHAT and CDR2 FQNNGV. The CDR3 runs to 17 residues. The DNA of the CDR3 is TGTGCCAGCATCCCTGGGCGTGGACAGCGGGGCCACAATGAGCAGTTCTTC. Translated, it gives CASIPGRGQRGHNEQFF.

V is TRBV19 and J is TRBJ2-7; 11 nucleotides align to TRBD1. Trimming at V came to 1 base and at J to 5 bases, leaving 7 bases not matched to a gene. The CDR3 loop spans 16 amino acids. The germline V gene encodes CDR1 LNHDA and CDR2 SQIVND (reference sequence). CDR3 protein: CASSIVAGQGAHEQYF. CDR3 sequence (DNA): TGTGCCAGTAGTATAGTCGCCGGACAGGGGGCCCACGAGCAGTACTTC.

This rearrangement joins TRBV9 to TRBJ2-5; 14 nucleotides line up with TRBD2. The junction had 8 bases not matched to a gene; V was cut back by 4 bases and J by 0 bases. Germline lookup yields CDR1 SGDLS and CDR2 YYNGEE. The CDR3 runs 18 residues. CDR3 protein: CASSSGLAGDTYQETQYF. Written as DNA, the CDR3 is TGTGCCAGCAGCTCGGGACTAGCGGGAGACACGTACCAAGAGACCCAGTACTTC.

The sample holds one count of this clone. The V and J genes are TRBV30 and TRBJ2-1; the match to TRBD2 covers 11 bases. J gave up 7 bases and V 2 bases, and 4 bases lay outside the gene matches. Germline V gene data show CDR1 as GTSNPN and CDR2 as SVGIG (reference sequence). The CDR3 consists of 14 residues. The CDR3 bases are TGTGCCTGGAGTACTAGCGGGGGTTGGAATGAGCAGTTCTTC. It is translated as CAWSTSGGWNEQFF.

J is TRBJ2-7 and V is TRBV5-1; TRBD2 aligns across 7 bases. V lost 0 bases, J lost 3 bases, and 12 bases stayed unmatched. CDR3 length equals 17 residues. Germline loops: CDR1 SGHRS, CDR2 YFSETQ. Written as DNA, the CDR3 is TGCGCCAGCAGCTTGGCCAGCGGTGGGGGAGGGATCTACGAGCAGTACTTC. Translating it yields CASSLASGGGGIYEQYF.

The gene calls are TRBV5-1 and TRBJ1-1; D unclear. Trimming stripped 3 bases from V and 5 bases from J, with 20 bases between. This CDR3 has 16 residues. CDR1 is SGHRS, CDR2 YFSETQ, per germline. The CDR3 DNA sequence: TGCGCCAGCAGCTCGGGGAGTGCCCGAATGCGGACTGAAGCTTTCTTT. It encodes CASSSGSARMRTEAFF.

This chain's CDR3 is CASSLASSGANVLTF. CDR3 coding DNA: TGCGCCAGCAGCTTGGCCAGTTCTGGGGCCAACGTCCTGACTTTC. The chain uses TRBV5-1 and TRBJ2-6; D uncertain. V lost 0 bases, J lost 1 base, and 5 bases lay in between. The CDR3 is 15 amino acids. The germline gives CDR1 SGHRS, CDR2 YFSETQ.

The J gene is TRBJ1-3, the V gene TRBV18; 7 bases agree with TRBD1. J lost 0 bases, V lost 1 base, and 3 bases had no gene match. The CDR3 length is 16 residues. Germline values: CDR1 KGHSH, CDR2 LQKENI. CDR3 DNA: TGTGCCAGCTCACCACGGGACAGCACCTCTGGAAACACCATATATTTT. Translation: CASSPRDSTSGNTIYF.

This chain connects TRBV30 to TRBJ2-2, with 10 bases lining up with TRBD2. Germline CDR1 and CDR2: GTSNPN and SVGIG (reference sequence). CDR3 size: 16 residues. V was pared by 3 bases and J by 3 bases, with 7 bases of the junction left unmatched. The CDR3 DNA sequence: TGTGCCTGGAGGCCCCAAGCGGGGGGGTACACCGGGGAGCTGTTTTTT. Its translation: CAWRPQAGGYTGELFF.

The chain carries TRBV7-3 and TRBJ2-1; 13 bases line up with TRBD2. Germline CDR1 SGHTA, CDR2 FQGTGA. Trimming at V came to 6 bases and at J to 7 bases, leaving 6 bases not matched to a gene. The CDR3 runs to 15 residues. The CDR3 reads CASSSGTSGKNEQFF. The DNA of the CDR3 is TGTGCCAGCAGTTCTGGGACTAGCGGGAAGAATGAGCAGTTCTTC.

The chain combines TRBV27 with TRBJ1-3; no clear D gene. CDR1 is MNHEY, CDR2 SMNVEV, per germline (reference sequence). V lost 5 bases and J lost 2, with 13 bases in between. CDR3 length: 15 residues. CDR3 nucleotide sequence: TGTGCCAGCAGTCCTCACCGGACTGCTGGAAACACCATATATTTT. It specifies CASSPHRTAGNTIYF.

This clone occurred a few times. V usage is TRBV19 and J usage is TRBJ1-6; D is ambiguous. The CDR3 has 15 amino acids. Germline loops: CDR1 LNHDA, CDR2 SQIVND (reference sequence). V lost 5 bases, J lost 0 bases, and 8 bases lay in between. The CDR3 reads CASSLGSSYNSPLHF. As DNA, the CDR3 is TGTGCCAGTAGTTTAGGGAGCTCCTATAATTCACCCCTCCACTTT. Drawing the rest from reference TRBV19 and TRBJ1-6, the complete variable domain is DGGITQSPKYLFRKEGQNVTLSCEQNLNHDAMYWYRQDPGQGLRLIYYSQIVNDFQKGDIAEGYSVSREKKESFPLTVTSAQKNPTAFYLCASSLGSSYNSPLHFGNGTRLTVT.

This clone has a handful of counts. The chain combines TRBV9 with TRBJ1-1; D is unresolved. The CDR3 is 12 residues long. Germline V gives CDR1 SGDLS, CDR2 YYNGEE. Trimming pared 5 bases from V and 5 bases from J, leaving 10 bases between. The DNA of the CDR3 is TGTGCCAGCAGGGGAGGAGGTACTGAAGCTTTCTTT. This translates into CASRGGGTEAFF.

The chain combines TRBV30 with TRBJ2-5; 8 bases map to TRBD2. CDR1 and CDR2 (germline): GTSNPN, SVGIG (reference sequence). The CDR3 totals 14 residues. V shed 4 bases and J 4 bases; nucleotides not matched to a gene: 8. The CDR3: CAWTGTSLGETQYF. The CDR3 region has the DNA TGTGCCTGGACCGGGACTAGTTTAGGAGAGACCCAGTACTTC.

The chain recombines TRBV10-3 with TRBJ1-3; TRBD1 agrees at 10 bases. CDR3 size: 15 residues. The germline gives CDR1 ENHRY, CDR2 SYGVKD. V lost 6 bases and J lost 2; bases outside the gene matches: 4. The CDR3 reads CAIRGDRGPGNTIYF. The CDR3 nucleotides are TGTGCCATCAGGGGAGACAGGGGGCCTGGAAACACCATATATTTT.

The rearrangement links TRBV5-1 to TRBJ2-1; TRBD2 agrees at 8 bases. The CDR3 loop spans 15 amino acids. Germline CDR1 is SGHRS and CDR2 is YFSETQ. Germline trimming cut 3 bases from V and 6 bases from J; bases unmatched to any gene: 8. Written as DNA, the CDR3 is TGCGCCAGCAGCTATGGGACTAGTTTTTCCAATGAGCAGTTCTTC. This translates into CASSYGTSFSNEQFF.

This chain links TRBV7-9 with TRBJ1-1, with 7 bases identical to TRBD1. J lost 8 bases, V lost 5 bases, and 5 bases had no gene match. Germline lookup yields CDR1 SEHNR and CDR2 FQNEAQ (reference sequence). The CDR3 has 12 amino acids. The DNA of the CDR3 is TGTGCCAGCAGCGATACAGGGGAGGAAGCTTTCTTT. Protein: CASSDTGEEAFF.

This chain's CDR3 is CASSSTGAGDTQYF. The CDR3 nucleotides are TGCGCCAGCAGCTCCACAGGGGCGGGTGATACGCAGTATTTT. The chain carries TRBV5-1 and TRBJ2-3, with TRBD1 matching 7 bases. In germline, CDR1 is SGHRS, CDR2 YFSETQ. The CDR3 spans 14 residues. Trimming cost V 3 bases and J 6 bases; bases outside gene matches: 7.

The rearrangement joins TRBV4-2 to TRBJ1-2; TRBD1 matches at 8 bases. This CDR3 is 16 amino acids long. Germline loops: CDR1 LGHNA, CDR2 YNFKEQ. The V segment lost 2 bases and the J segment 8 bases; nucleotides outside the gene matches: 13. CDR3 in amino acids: CASSQPAPQGAGGYTF. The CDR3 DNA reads TGTGCCAGCAGCCAACCCGCCCCTCAGGGGGCAGGAGGCTACACCTTC.

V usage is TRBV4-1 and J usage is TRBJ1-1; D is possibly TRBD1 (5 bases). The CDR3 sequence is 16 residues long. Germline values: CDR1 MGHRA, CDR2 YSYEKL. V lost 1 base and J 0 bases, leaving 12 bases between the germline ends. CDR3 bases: TGCGCCAGCAGCCAAGTTCAGGGCTCCATGAACACTGAAGCTTTCTTT. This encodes CASSQVQGSMNTEAFF.

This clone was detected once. CDR3 nucleotides: TGTGCCAGCAGTGCTGGGGCTATGAACACTGAAGCTTTCTTT. Translated, it gives CASSAGAMNTEAFF. V is TRBV6-1 and J is TRBJ1-1; D is perhaps TRBD1 (5 bases). CDR3 size: 14 residues. Trimming removed 4 bases at V and 0 bases at J, with 9 bases between. Germline CDR1 MNHNS, CDR2 SASEGT.

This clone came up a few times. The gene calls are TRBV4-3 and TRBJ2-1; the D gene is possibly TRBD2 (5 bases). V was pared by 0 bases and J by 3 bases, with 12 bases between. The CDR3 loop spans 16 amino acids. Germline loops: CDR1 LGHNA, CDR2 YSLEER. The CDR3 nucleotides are TGCGCCAGCAGCCAAGATCCTAACGGGGACTACAATGAGCAGTTCTTC. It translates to CASSQDPNGDYNEQFF.

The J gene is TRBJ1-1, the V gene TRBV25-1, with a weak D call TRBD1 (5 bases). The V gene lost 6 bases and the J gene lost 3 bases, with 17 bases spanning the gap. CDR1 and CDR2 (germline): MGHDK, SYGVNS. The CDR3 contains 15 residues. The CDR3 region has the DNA TGTGCCAGCAGCACCGGGGGTCTTTTCGACACTGAAGCTTTCTTT. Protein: CASSTGGLFDTEAFF.

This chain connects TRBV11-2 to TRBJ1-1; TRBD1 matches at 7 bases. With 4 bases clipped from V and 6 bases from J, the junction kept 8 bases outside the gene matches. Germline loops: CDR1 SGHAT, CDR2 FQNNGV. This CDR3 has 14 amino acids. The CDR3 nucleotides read TGTGCCAGCAGCTCCAACAGGGGACGCCCTGAAGCTTTCTTT. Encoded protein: CASSSNRGRPEAFF. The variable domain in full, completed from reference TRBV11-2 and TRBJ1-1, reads EAGVAQSPRYKIIEKRQSVAFWCNPISGHATLYWYQQILGQGPKLLIQFQNNGVVDDSQLPKDRFSAERLKGVDSTLKIQPAKLEDSAVYLCASSSNRGRPEAFFGQGTRLTVV.

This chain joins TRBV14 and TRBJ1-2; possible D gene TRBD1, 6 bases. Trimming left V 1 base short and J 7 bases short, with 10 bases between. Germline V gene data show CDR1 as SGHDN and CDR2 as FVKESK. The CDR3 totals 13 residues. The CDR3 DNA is TGTGCCAGCAGCCAAGTCAGGGGTGCTGGCTACACCTTC. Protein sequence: CASSQVRGAGYTF.

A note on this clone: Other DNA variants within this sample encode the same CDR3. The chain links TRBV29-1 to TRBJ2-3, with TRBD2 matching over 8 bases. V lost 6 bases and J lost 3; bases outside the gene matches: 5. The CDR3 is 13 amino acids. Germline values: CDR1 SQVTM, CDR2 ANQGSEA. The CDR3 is CSVSGGGTDTQYF. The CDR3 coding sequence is TGCAGCGTATCCGGGGGGGGGACAGATACGCAGTATTTT.

CDR3 bases: TGTGCCAGCAGCCCCTCGGGGACAGCTAATCAGCCCCAGCATTTT. Its protein product is CASSPSGTANQPQHF. This chain joins TRBV7-2 and TRBJ1-5, with 7 nucleotides matching TRBD1. V was clipped by 5 bases and J by 4 bases; unmatched bases: 8. The CDR3 runs to 15 residues. Germline V gene data show CDR1 as SGHTA and CDR2 as FQGNSA.